The 8 T cell receptor beta chains below all came from one sample that was sequenced in a study of T cells in Graves' hyperthyroidism and ophthalmopathy. RNA transcripts served as the template for amplifying TCR beta CDR3 regions. The study used the HTBI primer set for a first-round RT-PCR of the TCR CDR3. MiXCR, run by TCRdb on the multiplex PCR reads, gives a single entry per CDR3 protein. Seen here are some 350,000 distinct CDR3 sequences, more than 15% observed once, and the top ten hold 28%. Sequenced material: blood. The receptors derive from a woman aged 18 to 35 with Graves' hyperthyroidism that later progressed to Graves' ophthalmopathy.

This clonotype was observed a handful of times. The rearrangement joins TRBV14 to TRBJ2-7, with a possible D match to TRBD2 (6 bases). From germline, CDR1 is SGHDN and CDR2 FVKESK. V lost 3 bases, J lost 2 bases, and 17 bases lay in between. This CDR3 is built from 16 residues. The CDR3 sequence: CASSQLASATTYEQYF. CDR3 bases: TGTGCCAGCAGCCAGCTCGCTAGCGCAACCACCTACGAGCAGTACTTC. The complete variable domain, with remaining parts taken from reference TRBV14 and TRBJ2-7, reads EAGVTQFPSHSVIEKGQTVTLRCDPISGHDNLYWYRRVMGKEIKFLLHFVKESKQDESGMPNNRFLAERTGGTYSTLKVQPAELEDSGVYFCASSQLASATTYEQYFGPGTRLTVT.

In this sample, this clonotype turned up a few times. The V call is TRBV27, the J call TRBJ1-1; no definite D call. This CDR3 has 13 residues. The germline CDR1 and CDR2 sequences are MNHEY and SMNVEV (reference sequence). The germline V and J ends were trimmed by 1 base and 6 bases, with 9 bases remaining between them. The CDR3 DNA reads TGTGCCAGCAGTTTATTGGGGAGGGCTGAAGCTTTCTTT. Translating it yields CASSLLGRAEAFF.

This clonotype was observed at least ten times. V gene TRBV7-9 combines with J gene TRBJ2-1, with 9 bases aligning to TRBD2. This CDR3 comprises 13 residues. With 11 bases clipped from V and 7 bases from J, the junction kept 9 bases outside the gene matches. From germline, CDR1 is SEHNR and CDR2 FQNEAQ (reference sequence). The CDR3 loop is CAPLRREGNEQFF. DNA of the CDR3: TGTGCCCCCCTGAGGCGGGAGGGTAATGAGCAGTTCTTC.

This clonotype showed up many times. V is TRBV3-1 and J is TRBJ1-4, with a weak D call TRBD1 (5 bases). The CDR3 runs to 21 residues. Trimming cost V 0 bases and J 7 bases, with 30 bases left between them. Germline V gene data show CDR1 as LGHDT and CDR2 as YNNKEL (reference sequence). CDR3 amino acids: CASSQDHLLRGTVGAVEKLFF. In nucleotides, the CDR3 is TGTGCCAGCAGCCAAGATCATCTCTTGCGAGGAACAGTTGGGGCGGTTGAAAAACTGTTTTTT.

The V and J genes are TRBV14 and TRBJ2-1; 7 nucleotides match TRBD2. CDR1 is SGHDN and CDR2 is FVKESK in the germline V gene. This CDR3 has 16 amino acids. V gave up 0 bases and J gave up 7 bases; unmatched junction bases: 9. In DNA, the CDR3 is TGTGCCAGCAGCCAAGAAGCGGGGTGCGCGGGAAATGAGCAGTTCTTC. The encoded protein is CASSQEAGCAGNEQFF.

This clonotype came up many times. This chain joins TRBV7-8 and TRBJ2-5; D gene ambiguous. Germline CDR1 SGHVS, CDR2 FQNEAQ. The CDR3 has 12 residues. The V end lost 4 bases, the J end lost 0 bases, and 3 bases lay between the germline ends. CDR3 bases: TGTGCCAGCAGCTCGTACCAAGAGACCCAGTACTTC. This encodes CASSSYQETQYF.

This clonotype showed up many times. The chain recombines TRBV20-1 with TRBJ1-5; 8 bases align to TRBD1. The germline V gene encodes CDR1 DFQATT and CDR2 SNEGSKA (reference sequence). The CDR3 contains 15 residues. After removal of 0 bases from V and 7 bases from J, the junction contained 8 bases not matched to a gene. As DNA, the CDR3 is TGCAGTGCTAGAGAAGCAAGGACAGGGATCCAGCCCCAGCATTTT. Translated: CSAREARTGIQPQHF.

This clonotype was found many times. The V call is TRBV6-5, the J call TRBJ2-7, with D hard to call. The ends were cut back, 2 bases at V and 2 bases at J, with 7 bases in the middle. Germline V gene sequence: CDR1 MNHEY, CDR2 SVGAGI. The CDR3 is made up of 13 amino acids. Written as DNA, the CDR3 is TGTGCCAGCAGTTACGCCGTGACCTACGAGCAGTACTTC. This gives the protein CASSYAVTYEQYF.